The sequence of this T cell receptor beta chain was determined in a study of T cells after yellow fever vaccination. Regarding the study as a whole: Secondary responses were weaker yet peaked faster, day 5 versus 15. Post-booster repertoires again held most primary-vaccination clones (roughly 95% CD4, approximately 90% CD8).

A remark on this clonotype: The antigen is undetermined.

TCRdb re-derived calls from the 5' RACE reads in MiXCR, one entry per CDR3 protein. The sample records a few hundred thousand distinct CDR3 sequences, roughly 19% being singletons. The CDR3 runs 15 residues. From germline, CDR1 is DFQATT and CDR2 SNEGSKA (reference sequence). V was pared by 3 bases and J by 0 bases, with 7 bases of the junction left unmatched. The material was PBMCs, obtained 15 days after the yellow fever booster vaccination. The clonotype was recovered from a man under 40 who received the YFV17D yellow fever vaccine. The rearrangement joins TRBV20-1 to TRBJ2-5; 7 bases align to TRBD1. CDR3 sequence reads: CSARGTVENQETQYF. CDR3 in DNA: TGCAGTGCTAGGGGGACAGTCGAGAACCAAGAGACCCAGTACTTC.